The clone carrying this T cell receptor (beta chain) has at least ten counts. Little can be read into the size of this beta chain, an off-target read in a library designed for alpha chains. TCRdb re-analysed the 5' RACE reads in MiXCR, keeping a single row per CDR3 protein. Here the sample spans 10,000 to 15,000 distinct CDR3 sequences, 3.9% being singletons. This sample was taken from a study of spatial heterogeneity in lung cancer. About the study: Beta-chain sequences were consistently detected more often than alpha-chain sequences.

The V end was cut by 2 bases, the J end by 10 bases, with 15 bases between. CDR1 and CDR2 (germline): LNHDA, SQIVND (reference sequence). This CDR3 has 14 residues. Time point denoted: sample taken at primary tumor resection. Without sorting, whole RNA was sequenced from tumor, nontumor lung or frozen PBMC. Source: PBMCs, taken at surgery. The origin of this receptor is a male donor with early-stage non-small cell lung cancer. The V gene is TRBV19, the J gene TRBJ2-1; D is ambiguous. The CDR3 loop is CASSISSAVSEQFF. In DNA form, the CDR3 reads TGTGCCAGTAGTATATCCAGCGCGGTGTCCGAGCAGTTCTTC.